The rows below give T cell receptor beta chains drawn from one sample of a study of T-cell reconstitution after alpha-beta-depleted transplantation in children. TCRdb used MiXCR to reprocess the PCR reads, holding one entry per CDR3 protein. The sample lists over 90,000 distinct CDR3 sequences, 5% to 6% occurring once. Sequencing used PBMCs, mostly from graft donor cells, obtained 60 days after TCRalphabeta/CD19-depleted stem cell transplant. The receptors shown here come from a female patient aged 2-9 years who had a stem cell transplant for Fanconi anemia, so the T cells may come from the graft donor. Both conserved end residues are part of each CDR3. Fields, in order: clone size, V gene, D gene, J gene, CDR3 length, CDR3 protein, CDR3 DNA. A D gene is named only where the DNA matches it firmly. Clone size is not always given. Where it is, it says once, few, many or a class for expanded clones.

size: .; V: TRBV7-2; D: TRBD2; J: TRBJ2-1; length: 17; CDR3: CASSLVSGRAGVNEQFF; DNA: TGTGCCAGCAGCTTAGTTAGCGGGAGGGCAGGGGTCAATGAGCAGTTCTTC
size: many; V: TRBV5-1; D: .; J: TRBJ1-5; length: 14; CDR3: CASSLAGQNQPQHF; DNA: TGCGCCAGCAGCTTGGCCGGGCAAAATCAGCCCCAGCATTTT
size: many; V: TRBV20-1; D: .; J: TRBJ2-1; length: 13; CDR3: CSANRAIYNEQFF; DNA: TGCAGTGCTAATCGAGCGATATACAATGAGCAGTTCTTC
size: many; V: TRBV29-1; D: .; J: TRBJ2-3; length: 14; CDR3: CSVEDRGRPDTQYF; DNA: TGCAGCGTTGAAGATCGTGGCAGACCAGATACGCAGTATTTT
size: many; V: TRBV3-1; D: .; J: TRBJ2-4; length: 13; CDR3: CASSQGSKNIQYF; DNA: TGTGCCAGCAGCCAAGGGAGCAAAAACATTCAGTACTTC
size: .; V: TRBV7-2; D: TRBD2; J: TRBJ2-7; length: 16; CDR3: CASSPNPGLAGSEQYF; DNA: TGTGCCAGCAGCCCAAACCCGGGACTAGCGGGTAGCGAGCAGTACTTC
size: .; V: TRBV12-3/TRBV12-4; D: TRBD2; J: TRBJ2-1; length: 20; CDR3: CASRTLTGTSGGATYNEQFF; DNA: TGTGCCAGCAGGACGTTAACCGGGACTAGCGGGGGGGCCACCTACAATGAGCAGTTCTTC
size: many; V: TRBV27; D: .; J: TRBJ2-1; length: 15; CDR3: CASSLRRQSYNEQFF; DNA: TGTGCCAGCAGTTTGAGGCGGCAATCCTACAATGAGCAGTTCTTC
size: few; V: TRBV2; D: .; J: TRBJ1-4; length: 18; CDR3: CASCLGAAIPATNEKLFF; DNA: TGTGCCAGCTGTTTAGGGGCAGCCATTCCTGCAACTAATGAAAAACTGTTTTTT
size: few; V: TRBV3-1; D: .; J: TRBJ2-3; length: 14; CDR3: CASSHQRATDTQYF; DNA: TGTGCCAGCAGCCATCAACGCGCTACAGATACGCAGTATTTT
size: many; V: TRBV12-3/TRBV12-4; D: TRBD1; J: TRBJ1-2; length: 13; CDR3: CASSLAGGDGYTF; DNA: TGTGCCAGCAGTTTAGCAGGGGGCGACGGCTACACCTTC
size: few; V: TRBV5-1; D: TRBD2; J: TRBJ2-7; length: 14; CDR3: CASSLGDYAYEQYF; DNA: TGCGCCAGCAGCTTGGGGGACTACGCCTACGAGCAGTACTTC
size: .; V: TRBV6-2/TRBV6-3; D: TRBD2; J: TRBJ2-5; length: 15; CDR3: CASSSTGTRGETQYF; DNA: TGTGCCAGCAGTTCTACCGGGACTAGGGGAGAGACCCAGTACTTC
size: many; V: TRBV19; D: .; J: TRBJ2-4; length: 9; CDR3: CASTFDQYF; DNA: TGTGCCAGTACCTTTGACCAGTACTTC
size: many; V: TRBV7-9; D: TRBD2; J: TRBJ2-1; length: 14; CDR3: CASWTSGTGEGQFF; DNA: TGTGCCAGCTGGACTAGCGGGACGGGCGAGGGGCAGTTCTTC
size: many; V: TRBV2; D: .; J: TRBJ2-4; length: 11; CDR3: CSSGPKNIQYF; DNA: TGTTCAAGCGGGCCCAAAAACATTCAGTACTTC
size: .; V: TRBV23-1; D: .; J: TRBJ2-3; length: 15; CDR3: CASSRGSTSTDTQYF; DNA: TGCGCCAGCAGTCGTGGCTCAACGAGCACAGATACGCAGTATTTT
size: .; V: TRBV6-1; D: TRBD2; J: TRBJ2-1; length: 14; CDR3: CASSGRLAWNEQFF; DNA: TGTGCCAGCAGTGGCAGACTAGCGTGGAATGAGCAGTTCTTC
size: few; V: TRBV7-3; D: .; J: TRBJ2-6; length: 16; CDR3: CASSLGGFSGANVLTF; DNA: TGTGCCAGCAGCTTAGGAGGGTTCTCTGGGGCCAACGTCCTGACTTTC
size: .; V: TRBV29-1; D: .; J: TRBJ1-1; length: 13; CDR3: CSVDLTENTEAFF; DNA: TGCAGCGTTGACCTCACAGAGAACACTGAAGCTTTCTTT
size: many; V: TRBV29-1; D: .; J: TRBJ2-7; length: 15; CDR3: CSVITTASISYEQYF; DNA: TGCAGCGTTATAACCACGGCGTCTATCTCCTACGAGCAGTACTTC
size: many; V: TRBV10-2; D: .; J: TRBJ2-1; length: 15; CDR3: CASSDTWASNNEQFF; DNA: TGCGCCAGCAGTGATACGTGGGCTAGCAACAATGAGCAGTTCTTC
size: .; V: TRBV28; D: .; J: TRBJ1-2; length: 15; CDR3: CASSSRQDSNYGYTF; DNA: TGTGCCAGCAGTTCCCGACAGGACTCTAACTATGGCTACACCTTC
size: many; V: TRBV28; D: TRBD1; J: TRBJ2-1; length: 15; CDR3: CASSRTGMFWEEQFF; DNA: TGTGCCAGCAGCCGGACAGGAATGTTCTGGGAGGAGCAGTTCTTC
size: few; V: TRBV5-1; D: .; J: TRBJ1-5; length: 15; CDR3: CASSTAPGGNQPQHF; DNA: TGCGCCAGCAGCACAGCCCCCGGCGGCAATCAGCCCCAGCATTTT
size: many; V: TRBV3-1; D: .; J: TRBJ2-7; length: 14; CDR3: CASSQTMWIGEQYF; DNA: TGTGCCAGCAGCCAAACGATGTGGATTGGCGAGCAGTACTTC
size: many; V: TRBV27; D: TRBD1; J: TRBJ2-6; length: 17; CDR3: CASSLWSDRGGANVLTF; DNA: TGTGCCAGCAGTTTATGGTCTGACAGGGGAGGGGCCAACGTCCTGACTTTC
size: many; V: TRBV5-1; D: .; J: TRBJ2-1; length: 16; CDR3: CASSSSTSVTGDEQFF; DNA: TGCGCCAGCAGCTCGTCAACTAGTGTAACGGGAGATGAGCAGTTCTTC
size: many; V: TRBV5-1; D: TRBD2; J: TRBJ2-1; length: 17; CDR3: CASSLGTSGSSYNEQFF; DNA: TGCGCCAGCAGCTTGGGGACTAGCGGGAGCTCCTACAATGAGCAGTTCTTC
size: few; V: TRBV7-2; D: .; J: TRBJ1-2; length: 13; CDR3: CASSIGGGYGYTF; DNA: TGTGCCAGCAGCATTGGAGGGGGCTATGGCTACACCTTC
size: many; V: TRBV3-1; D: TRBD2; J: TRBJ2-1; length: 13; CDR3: CASSMTSENEQFF; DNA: TGTGCCAGCAGTATGACTAGCGAGAATGAGCAGTTCTTC
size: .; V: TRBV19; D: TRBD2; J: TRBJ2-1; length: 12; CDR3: CASSSSSSGQFF; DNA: TGTGCCAGTAGTTCATCTTCTAGCGGGCAGTTCTTC
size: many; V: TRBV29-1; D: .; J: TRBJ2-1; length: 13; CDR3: CSVDLMRAPQTLF; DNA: TGCAGCGTTGACCTAATGAGGGCGCCCCAAACGCTCTTC
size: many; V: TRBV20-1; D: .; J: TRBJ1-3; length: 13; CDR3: CSGTRGSGNTIYF; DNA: TGCAGTGGTACCAGGGGCTCTGGAAACACCATATATTTT
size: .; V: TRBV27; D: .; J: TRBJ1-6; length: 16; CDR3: CASTSWAGRVNSPLHF; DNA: TGTGCCAGCACCTCCTGGGCAGGGAGAGTTAATTCACCCCTCCACTTT
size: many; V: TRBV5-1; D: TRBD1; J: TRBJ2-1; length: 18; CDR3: CASSLEIRGQVTHNEQFF; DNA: TGCGCCAGCAGCTTGGAAATTCGTGGACAGGTAACACACAATGAGCAGTTCTTC
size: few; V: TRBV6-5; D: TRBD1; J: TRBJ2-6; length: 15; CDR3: CASRRQGNWANVLTF; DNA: TGTGCCAGCAGACGACAGGGGAACTGGGCCAACGTCCTGACTTTC
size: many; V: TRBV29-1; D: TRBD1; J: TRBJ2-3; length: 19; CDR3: CSVGRDRGPSGNVLDPQYF; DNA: TGCAGCGTGGGTCGGGACAGGGGGCCTAGCGGTAACGTGCTCGATCCGCAGTATTTT
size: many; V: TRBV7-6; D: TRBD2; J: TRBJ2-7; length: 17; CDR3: CASSLEQGLAGVHEQYF; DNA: TGTGCCAGCAGCTTAGAACAGGGACTAGCGGGAGTCCACGAGCAGTACTTC
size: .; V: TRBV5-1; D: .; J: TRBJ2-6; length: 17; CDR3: CASSSPLTASGANVLTF; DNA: TGCGCCAGCAGCTCCCCCTTAACAGCCTCTGGGGCCAACGTCCTGACTTTC
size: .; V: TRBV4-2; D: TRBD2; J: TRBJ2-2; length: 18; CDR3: CASSQRRGGGTNTGELFF; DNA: TGTGCCAGCAGCCAAAGAAGGGGCGGGGGGACGAACACCGGGGAGCTGTTTTTT
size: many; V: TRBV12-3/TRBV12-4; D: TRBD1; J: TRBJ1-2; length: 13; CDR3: CASSDRGLSGYTF; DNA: TGTGCCAGCAGTGACAGGGGGTTAAGTGGCTACACCTTC
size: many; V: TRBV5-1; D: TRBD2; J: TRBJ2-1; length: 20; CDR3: CASSLRLTSLKFPIYNEQFF; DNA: TGCGCCAGCAGCTTGAGATTGACTAGCCTCAAGTTCCCGATCTACAATGAGCAGTTCTTC
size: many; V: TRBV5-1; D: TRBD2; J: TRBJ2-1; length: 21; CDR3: CASSLEKRGRILDGSYNEQFF; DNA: TGCGCCAGCAGCTTGGAAAAGCGGGGGAGAATACTCGATGGCTCCTACAATGAGCAGTTCTTC
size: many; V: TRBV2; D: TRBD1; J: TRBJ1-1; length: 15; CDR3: CASSAIDRVNTEAFF; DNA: TGTGCCAGCAGCGCTATTGACAGGGTGAACACTGAAGCTTTCTTT
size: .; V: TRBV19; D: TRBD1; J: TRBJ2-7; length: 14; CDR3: CASSIQGALGEQYF; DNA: TGTGCCAGTAGCATACAGGGGGCTCTTGGCGAGCAGTACTTC
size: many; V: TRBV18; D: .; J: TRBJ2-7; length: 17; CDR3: CASSPRPSRTPSYEQYF; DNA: TGTGCCAGCTCACCGAGACCCAGCAGGACACCCTCCTACGAGCAGTACTTC
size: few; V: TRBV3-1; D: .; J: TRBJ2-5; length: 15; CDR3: CASSQVWGAQETQYF; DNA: TGTGCCAGCAGCCAAGTTTGGGGGGCCCAAGAGACCCAGTACTTC
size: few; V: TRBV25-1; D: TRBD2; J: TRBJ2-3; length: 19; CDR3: CASSDPSIELLAGADTQYF; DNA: TGTGCCAGCAGTGACCCTTCTATCGAACTTCTAGCGGGAGCAGATACGCAGTATTTT
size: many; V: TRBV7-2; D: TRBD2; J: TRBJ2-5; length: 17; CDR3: CASSPKLAGASGETQYF; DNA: TGTGCCAGCAGCCCAAAACTAGCGGGAGCTTCCGGAGAGACCCAGTACTTC
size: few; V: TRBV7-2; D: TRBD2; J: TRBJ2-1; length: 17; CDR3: CASSLLGSGRIYNEQFF; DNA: TGTGCCAGCAGCCTCCTTGGGAGCGGGAGGATCTACAATGAGCAGTTCTTC
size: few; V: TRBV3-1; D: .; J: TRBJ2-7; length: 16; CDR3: CASSQLTGAGSYEQYF; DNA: TGTGCCAGCAGCCAACTTACAGGGGCGGGATCCTACGAGCAGTACTTC
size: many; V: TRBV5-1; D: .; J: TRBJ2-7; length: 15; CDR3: CASSLEMWGPYEQYF; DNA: TGCGCCAGCAGCTTGGAGATGTGGGGCCCCTACGAGCAGTACTTC
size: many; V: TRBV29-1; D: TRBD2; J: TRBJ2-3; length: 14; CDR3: CSVDGGITTDTQYF; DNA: TGCAGCGTTGACGGGGGGATCACCACAGATACGCAGTATTTT
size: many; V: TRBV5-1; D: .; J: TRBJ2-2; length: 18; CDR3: CASSLAPPSDPNTGELFF; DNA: TGCGCCAGCAGCTTGGCCCCACCCAGCGATCCGAACACCGGGGAGCTGTTTTTT
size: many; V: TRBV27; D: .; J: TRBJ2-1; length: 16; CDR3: CASSFKGLYDVNEQFF; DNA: TGTGCCAGCAGTTTTAAGGGACTTTATGACGTTAATGAGCAGTTCTTC
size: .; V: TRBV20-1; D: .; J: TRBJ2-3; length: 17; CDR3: CSASRDGGARGTDTQYF; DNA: TGCAGTGCTAGCCGAGACGGGGGCGCGAGGGGGACAGATACGCAGTATTTT
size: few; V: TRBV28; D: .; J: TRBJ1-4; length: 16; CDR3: CASSLRLSSTNEKLFF; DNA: TGTGCCAGCAGTTTACGCCTCAGCTCGACTAATGAAAAACTGTTTTTT
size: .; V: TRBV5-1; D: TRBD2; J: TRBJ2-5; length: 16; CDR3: CASSLLSSGNQETQYF; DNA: TGCGCCAGCAGCTTGTTGTCTAGCGGGAACCAAGAGACCCAGTACTTC